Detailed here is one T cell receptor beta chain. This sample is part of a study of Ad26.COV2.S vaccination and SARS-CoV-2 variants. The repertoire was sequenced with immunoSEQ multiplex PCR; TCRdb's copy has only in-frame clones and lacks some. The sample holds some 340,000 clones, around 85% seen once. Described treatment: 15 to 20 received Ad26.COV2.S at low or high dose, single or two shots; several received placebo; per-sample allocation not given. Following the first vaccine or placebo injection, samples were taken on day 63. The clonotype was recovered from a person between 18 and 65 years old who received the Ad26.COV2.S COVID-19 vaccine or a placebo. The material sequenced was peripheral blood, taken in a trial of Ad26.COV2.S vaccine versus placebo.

Here the CDR3 reads CASSPWGEDTEAFF. CDR3 DNA: TGCGCCAGCAGCCCCTGGGGAGAGGACACTGAAGCTTTCTTT. The rearrangement uses TRBV5-1 and TRBJ1-1, with D unresolved. Trimming shortened V by 4 bases and J by 3 bases, and 13 bases separated the two germline ends. The CDR3 spans 14 residues. Germline V gene lookup returns CDR1 SGHRS and CDR2 YFSETQ.